These 17 T cell receptor beta chains share one sample of origin, sequenced in a study of PD-1 blockade in classical Hodgkin lymphoma. Method: immunoSEQ multiplex PCR; TCRdb's copy keeps in-frame clones and lacks some. The repertoire consists of 46,000 or so clones, with roughly 80% occurring once and the leading ten covering 22%. Every single patient, without exception, relapsed after autologous stem cell transplantation, and brentuximab vedotin exposure varied. Sequences were derived from peripheral blood mononuclear cells (PBMCs), sampled before the second cycle of nivolumab. The source is a human donor with classical Hodgkin lymphoma.

The chain recombines TRBV6-6 with TRBJ1-2; perhaps TRBD1 as D (6 bases). From germline, CDR1 is MNHNY and CDR2 SVGAGI (reference sequence). The V and J ends lost 2 bases and 5 bases respectively, with 9 bases between them. The CDR3 runs 13 residues. CDR3 loop: CASSYGGEYGYTF. CDR3 DNA sequence: TGTGCCAGCAGTTACGGGGGCGAGTATGGCTACACCTTC.

The V and J genes are TRBV5-4 and TRBJ1-2; 9 bases map to TRBD1. Germline V CDR1 and CDR2: SGHNT, YYREEE (reference sequence). The J segment lost 3 bases and the V segment lost 4 bases, leaving 4 bases of the junction unmatched. This CDR3 region has 14 residues. CDR3 bases: TGTGCCAGCAGCCAGGGACAGGGTGACTATGGCTACACCTTC. It codes for CASSQGQGDYGYTF. The entire variable domain, with the rest obtained from reference TRBV5-4 and TRBJ1-2, is as follows: ETGVTQSPTHLIKTRGQQVTLRCSSQSGHNTVSWYQQALGQGPQFIFQYYREEENGRGNFPPRFSGLQFPNYSSELNVNALELDDSALYLCASSQGQGDYGYTFGSGTRLTVV.

The chain combines TRBV7-8 with TRBJ1-4; D gene ambiguous. The CDR3 runs to 12 residues. Looked up from germline, CDR1 is SGHVS and CDR2 is FQNEAQ. V lost 0 bases and J 8 bases, leaving 4 bases between the germline ends. The CDR3 DNA reads TGTGCCAGCAGCTTAGCTTCCGAAAAACTGTTTTTT. Residues: CASSLASEKLFF. Full variable domain (remainder filled in from reference TRBV7-8 and TRBJ1-4): GAGVSQSPRYKVAKRGQDVALRCDPISGHVSLFWYQQALGQGPEFLTYFQNEAQLDKSGLPSDRFFAERPEGSVSTLKIQRTQQEDSAVYLCASSLASEKLFFGSGTQLSVL.

The rearrangement joins TRBV11-2 to TRBJ2-5; 10 bases map to TRBD1. Germline V gene sequence: CDR1 SGHAT, CDR2 FQNNGV. CDR3 length: 16 amino acids. V gave up 5 bases and J gave up 5 bases; unmatched junction bases: 11. For the CDR3, the DNA is TGTGCCAGCAGCCCCCGAAGACAGGGGGCGGGGGAGACCCAGTACTTC. This encodes CASSPRRQGAGETQYF.

The V gene is TRBV28, the J gene TRBJ2-7, with TRBD1 matching 10 bases. There are 15 residues in the CDR3. The V segment lost 6 bases and the J segment 5 bases; nucleotides outside the gene matches: 10. In germline, CDR1 is MDHEN, CDR2 SYDVKM. The CDR3 reads CASSTLDRGDHEQYF. The DNA for the CDR3 is TGTGCCAGCAGCACACTGGACAGGGGGGACCACGAGCAGTACTTC.

The chain has TRBV27 and TRBJ1-1; D gene unclear. CDR1 is MNHEY, CDR2 SMNVEV, per germline (reference sequence). Deletions cut 2 bases from V and 0 bases from J, with 7 bases between. The CDR3 has 14 residues. The DNA for the CDR3 is TGTGCCAGCAGTTTAAGCGTTATGAACACTGAAGCTTTCTTT. It codes for CASSLSVMNTEAFF.

The gene calls are TRBV7-3 and TRBJ1-1; D may be TRBD1 (6 bases). Trimming shortened V by 6 bases and J by 8 bases, and 16 bases separated the two germline ends. The CDR3 covers 13 residues. Germline V CDR1 and CDR2: SGHTA, FQGTGA. Here the CDR3 reads CASRLSRTDEAFF. CDR3 coding DNA: TGTGCCAGCAGACTGAGCCGGACAGACGAAGCTTTCTTT.

This clone was recorded once. The CDR3 loop reads CASSLQLAGVNTGELFF. Here the CDR3 DNA reads TGCGCCAGCAGCTTGCAACTAGCGGGAGTAAACACCGGGGAGCTGTTTTTT. The V and J genes are TRBV5-1 and TRBJ2-2, with 11 bases aligning to TRBD2. CDR1 SGHRS and CDR2 YFSETQ come from the germline V gene. V was pared by 1 base and J by 2 bases, with 4 bases of the junction left unmatched. CDR3 length equals 17 residues.

This clone was detected once. The V gene is TRBV6-5, the J gene TRBJ2-5, with D possibly TRBD2 on 5 matching bases. The V end lost 0 bases, the J end lost 5 bases, and 13 bases lay between the germline ends. From germline, CDR1 is MNHEY and CDR2 SVGAGI. The CDR3 extends over 15 amino acids. The CDR3 DNA is TGTGCCAGCAGTTACTCGGGAGCAACGAGGGAGACCCAGTACTTC. Amino acids: CASSYSGATRETQYF.

The genes are TRBV9 and TRBJ2-5, with unresolved D. Germline CDR1 reads SGDLS; CDR2 reads YYNGEE. Trimming stripped 3 bases from V and 1 base from J, with 13 bases between. The CDR3 has 15 amino acids. The DNA for the CDR3 is TGTGCCAGCAGCGAGGGAACAAGTCGCCAAGAGACCCAGTACTTC. It specifies CASSEGTSRQETQYF.

This clone appeared a few times. The CDR3 DNA reads TGTGCCAGCAGCTTACGTGATGGGGGGACAGGGGGCTACCTACCTACGGACAATGAGCAGTTCTTC. Protein product: CASSLRDGGTGGYLPTDNEQFF. The V call is TRBV7-6, the J call TRBJ2-1; TRBD1 matches at 12 bases. CDR3 size: 22 residues. Per germline, CDR1 SGHVS and CDR2 FNYEAQ. Unmatched junction bases numbered 22, after V lost 2 bases and J lost 5 bases.

This clone was detected only a few times. The CDR3 here is CASSLQASGSLVIQYF. In nucleotides, the CDR3 is TGCGCCAGCAGCCTTCAGGCTAGCGGGAGTTTGGTCATTCAGTACTTC. The gene calls are TRBV4-1 and TRBJ2-4; 10 bases match TRBD2. CDR1 is MGHRA, CDR2 YSYEKL, per germline. With 4 bases clipped from V and 9 bases from J, the junction kept 12 bases outside the gene matches. The CDR3 totals 16 residues.

The chain couples TRBV6-5 to TRBJ2-7; 7 bases match TRBD1. V was pared by 2 bases and J by 6 bases, with 10 bases of the junction left unmatched. This CDR3 has 15 amino acids. CDR1 is MNHEY, CDR2 SVGAGI, per germline. This CDR3 is CASSYRAGGVREQYF. The CDR3 bases are TGTGCCAGCAGTTACAGGGCAGGGGGTGTCCGCGAGCAGTACTTC.

The chain joins TRBV2 to TRBJ2-7; the D call may be TRBD1 or TRBD2 (7 bases each). Germline assignment: CDR1 SNHLY and CDR2 FYNNEI. The CDR3 contains 12 residues. With 3 bases removed from V and 9 bases from J, the gap between germline ends came to 12 bases. CDR3 in amino acids: CASSEGGGSQYF. The CDR3, as DNA: TGTGCCAGCAGTGAGGGAGGGGGCTCGCAGTACTTC.

CDR3 sequence: CASSVGQGNTEAFF. The CDR3 nucleotides are TGTGCCAGCAGCGTCGGACAGGGGAACACTGAAGCTTTCTTT. This chain connects TRBV6-5 to TRBJ1-1; TRBD1 matches at 8 bases. CDR1 is MNHEY, CDR2 SVGAGI, per germline. This CDR3 has 14 residues. The junction had 4 bases not matched to a gene; V was cut back by 6 bases and J by 1 base.

This clone appeared a few times. The chain has TRBV5-5 and TRBJ1-5; D perhaps matches TRBD1 (6 bases). Germline CDR1 SGHKS, CDR2 YYEKEE (reference sequence). The CDR3 sequence is 16 residues long. The V and J ends lost 4 bases and 1 base respectively, with 15 bases between them. In DNA, the CDR3 is TGTGCCAGCAGCCCCGCCAGAGGGGGAAGCAATCAGCCCCAGCATTTT. This codes for CASSPARGGSNQPQHF.

This clone was picked up a small number of times. The genes are TRBV2 and TRBJ2-2; D possibly matches TRBD1 or TRBD2 (6 bases each). The CDR3 has 13 residues. CDR1 SNHLY and CDR2 FYNNEI come from the germline V gene. V shed 10 bases and J shed 4 bases, with 13 bases lying between them. The CDR3 here is CATRGLFTGELFF. DNA for the CDR3: TGTGCCACCAGGGGACTTTTCACCGGGGAGCTGTTTTTT.